The rows below give T cell receptor beta chains drawn from one sample of a study of shared clonotypes between healthy human individuals. Profiling relied on immunoSEQ multiplex PCR, and the TCRdb table lists in-frame clones only, not all of them. Among about 2.3 million clones listed, 90% to 95% were seen once. Input material: naive CD4+ T cells from PBMCs. The receptors come from a man younger than 30 in good health. Some clones in this sample may be carry-over from other donors' samples. CDR3s include the opening cysteine and the closing phenylalanine or tryptophan. D genes are given only for firm matches. A clone size is listed for some rows: how often the clone was seen (once, few, many), or a class if it is expanded.

.,TRBV28,15,TRBJ1-5,TRBD1,CASSLGDSSNQPQHF,TGTGCCAGCAGTTTAGGGGACAGCAGCAATCAGCCCCAGCATTTT
.,TRBV19,14,TRBJ2-7,.,CASSIGRSSYEQYF,TGTGCCAGTAGTATCGGCAGGAGCTCCTACGAGCAGTACTTC
once,TRBV7-2,14,TRBJ2-7,TRBD2,CASSLAAGEYEQYF,TGTGCCAGCAGCTTAGCCGCGGGAGAGTACGAGCAGTACTTC
.,TRBV7-9,14,TRBJ2-7,TRBD1,CASSSGTGGYEQYF,TGTGCCAGCAGCTCCGGGACAGGGGGCTACGAGCAGTACTTC
.,TRBV5-1,17,TRBJ2-2,TRBD1,CASSLSGDRGMTGELFF,TGCGCCAGCAGCTTGAGTGGGGACAGGGGAATGACCGGGGAGCTGTTTTTT
.,TRBV6-1,15,TRBJ2-7,TRBD2,CASSERTSGPYEQYF,TGTGCCAGCAGTGAAAGGACTAGCGGGCCCTACGAGCAGTACTTC
.,TRBV9,18,TRBJ1-4,TRBD1,CASIAETGGIKTNEKLFF,TGTGCCAGCATTGCCGAGACAGGGGGTATAAAGACTAATGAAAAACTGTTTTTT
.,TRBV7-3,17,TRBJ1-1,.,CASSSDQRGAGRTEAFF,TGTGCCAGCAGCTCCGATCAAAGGGGGGCAGGGAGGACTGAAGCTTTCTTT
.,TRBV2,14,TRBJ2-7,.,CASSVSRGAPEQYF,TGTGCCAGCAGTGTGAGCAGGGGGGCTCCCGAGCAGTACTTC
.,TRBV11-2,14,TRBJ1-5,.,CASSLDGAFQPQHF,TGTGCCAGCAGCTTAGACGGGGCGTTTCAGCCCCAGCATTTT
.,TRBV6-1,15,TRBJ2-2,.,CASSEYGGLTGELFF,TGTGCCAGCAGTGAATACGGGGGGCTTACCGGGGAGCTGTTTTTT